This is a list of T cell receptor beta chains from one sample in a study of blood T cells in healthy people across ages. MiXCR was run by TCRdb on the 5' RACE reads, yielding one entry per CDR3 protein. Counted here are some 1.4 million distinct CDR3 sequences, roughly 40% occurring once; the ten biggest clones make up 6.5% to 10%. Sequencing was performed on blood. These receptors all stem from a young woman in good health. CDR3s include the opening cysteine and the closing phenylalanine or tryptophan. The order of the fields is CDR3 length, V gene, J gene, clone size, D gene, CDR3 DNA, CDR3 protein. A D gene is named only where the DNA matches it firmly. The size of a clone is reported for some rows only, either as once, few or many, or as a class for expanded clones.

16	TRBV3-1	TRBJ2-1	.	TRBD1	TGTGCCAGCAGCTCATCCTTCGGGACAGGGGACAATGAGCAGTTCTTC	CASSSSFGTGDNEQFF
15	TRBV9	TRBJ2-3	.	TRBD2	TGTGCCAGCAGCCCTGGACTAGCGGTCACAGATACGCAGTATTTT	CASSPGLAVTDTQYF
13	TRBV12-3/TRBV12-4	TRBJ1-2	.	TRBD1	TGTGCCAGCAGTCCGGGACAGGGGGTACGCTGCACCTTC	CASSPGQGVRCTF
11	TRBV28	TRBJ2-7	.	.	TGTGGCAGCAGCCTACAGTACGAGCAGTACTTC	CGSSLQYEQYF
15	TRBV12-3/TRBV12-4	TRBJ2-3	.	TRBD1	TGTGCCAGCAGCACCCTGGACAGGAGCACAGATACGCAGTATTTT	CASSTLDRSTDTQYF
16	TRBV2	TRBJ1-1	once	.	TGTGCCAGCAGTGAAGCCGTCTGCAGGGAAGGAACTGAAGCTTTCTTT	CASSEAVCREGTEAFF
15	TRBV18	TRBJ2-1	many	TRBD2	TGTGCCAGCAGTCCCCCTAGCGGGAGCTACAATGAGCAGTTCTTC	CASSPPSGSYNEQFF
16	TRBV4-1	TRBJ1-2	few	.	TGCGCCAGCAGCCGTAGGGGAGGAACCTATACCTATGGCTACACCTTC	CASSRRGGTYTYGYTF
13	TRBV29-1	TRBJ2-5	.	TRBD2	TGCAGCGGCGCCCGGGGGGACCAAGAGACCCAGTACTTC	CSGARGDQETQYF
13	TRBV20-1	TRBJ1-1	.	TRBD1	TGCAGTGTTAGGGAACCAGGGGGCACTGAAGCTTTCTTT	CSVREPGGTEAFF
17	TRBV10-3	TRBJ2-3	few	.	TGTGCCATCAGTGAGTCTTTAGGCGGGGTTAGCACAGATACGCAGTATTTT	CAISESLGGVSTDTQYF
15	TRBV30	TRBJ2-3	once	TRBD2	TGTGCCTGGAGTATCCTAGCGGGAGGAGAAGATACGCAGTATTTT	CAWSILAGGEDTQYF
12	TRBV19	TRBJ1-5	.	TRBD1	TGTGCCAGCTCGACAGGGCTTCAGCCCCAGCATTTT	CASSTGLQPQHF
19	TRBV5-6	TRBJ2-7	.	TRBD1	TGTGCCAGCAGCCCAGGCCTCTTAGGACAGGGATTCGGCTCCTACGAGCAGTACTTC	CASSPGLLGQGFGSYEQYF
15	TRBV4-1	TRBJ2-3	few	.	TGCGCCAGCAGCCAACACCCCTCCCAGGGGAATACGCAGTATTTT	CASSQHPSQGNTQYF
14	TRBV27	TRBJ2-7	few	.	TGTGCCAGCAGTCCCATCTTCGGCTCCTACGAGCAGTACTTC	CASSPIFGSYEQYF
15	TRBV12-3/TRBV12-4	TRBJ2-7	.	.	TGTGCCAGCAGCTCCCGCGGGGCCAGTGGATACGAGCAGTACTTC	CASSSRGASGYEQYF
16	TRBV18	TRBJ1-6	few	.	TGTGCCAGCTCACCCCAGCGTAACTCCTATAATTCACCCCTCCACTTT	CASSPQRNSYNSPLHF
18	TRBV6-2/TRBV6-3	TRBJ2-1	.	TRBD2	TGTGCCAGCAGTTACTCGCCAGGGACTAGCGGGATATACAATGAGCAGTTCTTC	CASSYSPGTSGIYNEQFF
16	TRBV15	TRBJ2-7	few	.	TGTGCCACCAGCAGAGATCGGACTCATTTCGACAGCAGAGTGTACTTC	CATSRDRTHFDSRVYF
14	TRBV6-6	TRBJ1-1	.	.	TGTGCCAGCAGTTACTTAGTAGGACGCACTGAAGCTTTCTTT	CASSYLVGRTEAFF
14	TRBV5-1	TRBJ2-1	few	TRBD2	TGCGCCAGCAGCTTGGGGCGGGAGTGGAATGAGCAGTTCTTC	CASSLGREWNEQFF
15	TRBV20-1	TRBJ2-1	few	.	TGCAGTGCTAGAGATTGGGGGGCAACCTACAATGAGCAGTTCTTC	CSARDWGATYNEQFF
14	TRBV15	TRBJ1-6	.	TRBD1	TGTGCCACCAGCAGAACAGGGGTCGGTTCACCCCTCCACTTT	CATSRTGVGSPLHF
14	TRBV10-3	TRBJ1-2	.	TRBD1	TGTGCCATCAGTCCGGCGGGACAGGCCTATGGCTACACCTTC	CAISPAGQAYGYTF
16	TRBV20-1	TRBJ2-1	few	TRBD2	TGCAGTGCTAGAGATCCTACTAGCGGGAGAACCAATGAGCAGTTCTTC	CSARDPTSGRTNEQFF
14	TRBV7-2	TRBJ2-7	.	.	TGTGCCAGCAGCTTAGATCCCCACTCCTACGAGCAGTACTTC	CASSLDPHSYEQYF
14	TRBV2	TRBJ1-5	.	.	TGTGCCAGCAGTGAAGCGCAGGGGTCTCAGCCCCAGCATTTT	CASSEAQGSQPQHF
15	TRBV28	TRBJ1-6	.	.	TGTGCCAGCAGGGAGGGTAGCTCCTATAATTCACCCCTCCACTTT	CASREGSSYNSPLHF
13	TRBV30	TRBJ1-2	.	.	TGTGCCTGGAGTGTAGAGAGGGCGGGTGGCTACACCTTC	CAWSVERAGGYTF
13	TRBV29-1	TRBJ2-5	few	.	TGCAGCGTTGATGGGCAGCTCCAAGAGACCCAGTACTTC	CSVDGQLQETQYF
15	TRBV20-1	TRBJ1-5	.	.	TGCAGTGCTGAGGGAGGGGTAGGCCGAAATCAGCCCCAGCATTTT	CSAEGGVGRNQPQHF
13	TRBV2	TRBJ1-2	.	.	TGTGCCAGCAGCTCCGAGGGGACTTATGGCTACACCTTC	CASSSEGTYGYTF
15	TRBV24-1	TRBJ2-5	.	TRBD1	TGTGCCACCAGTGACCCGGGACAGGGGAGCAATGAGCAGTACTTC	CATSDPGQGSNEQYF
16	TRBV6-1	TRBJ1-5	.	.	TGTGCCAGCAAAATCCGACAGGAATCAAGCAATCAGCCCCAGCATTTT	CASKIRQESSNQPQHF
14	TRBV27	TRBJ2-7	.	TRBD1	TGTGCCAGCGGCCAGGGACAGATTTCCTCCGAGCAGTACTTC	CASGQGQISSEQYF
15	TRBV20-1	TRBJ2-1	.	TRBD2	TGCAGTGCTAGACCCGGGACTAGCGTTAGTGATGAGCAGTTCTTC	CSARPGTSVSDEQFF
15	TRBV6-5	TRBJ2-5	few	TRBD2	TGTGCCAGCAGAAGGACTAGCGGGACCCAAGAGACCCAGTACTTC	CASRRTSGTQETQYF
15	TRBV5-1	TRBJ2-3	once	.	TGCGCCAGCAGCGCCAGGGATCCACGCACAGATACGCAGTATTTT	CASSARDPRTDTQYF
13	TRBV29-1	TRBJ2-7	.	.	TGCAGCGTTGTGATAGGTCGAAGAAACGAGCAGTACTTC	CSVVIGRRNEQYF
16	TRBV7-9	TRBJ2-1	few	TRBD2	TGTGCCAGCAGCCTTCCCCCGAGACTAGCGTTAAATGAGCAGTTCTTC	CASSLPPRLALNEQFF
14	TRBV20-1	TRBJ2-1	.	.	TGCAGTTCTAAGACGGGGAGGCTTCTCGATGAGCAGTTCTTC	CSSKTGRLLDEQFF
15	TRBV20-1	TRBJ2-7	.	.	TGCAGTGCTAGAGATCGGGGCGGGAAAACCTACGAGCAGTACTTC	CSARDRGGKTYEQYF
13	TRBV20-1	TRBJ1-1	once	.	TGCAGTGCTAGAGCCCAATCGGACGGTGAAGCTTTCTTT	CSARAQSDGEAFF
16	TRBV20-1	TRBJ1-3	few	.	TGCAGTGCTACCCTGGGGGACGGCGGCTCTGGAAACACCATATATTTT	CSATLGDGGSGNTIYF
15	TRBV29-1	TRBJ2-7	.	TRBD2	TGCAGCGTTGGTCATGGGGCGGGAGGAGTCAACGAGCAGTACTTC	CSVGHGAGGVNEQYF
14	TRBV7-9	TRBJ2-1	.	.	TGTGCCAGCAGCTTAGCGGGGGGTACCGATGAGCAGTTCTTC	CASSLAGGTDEQFF
15	TRBV4-2	TRBJ2-5	.	.	TGTGCCTGCGAACCCCCACTACAGGGGAGGGAGACCCAGTACTTC	CACEPPLQGRETQYF
15	TRBV6-2/TRBV6-3	TRBJ2-6	few	.	TGTGCCAGCAGTTACGGGGAGGCTGGGGCCAACGTCCTGACTTTC	CASSYGEAGANVLTF
12	TRBV3-1	TRBJ1-3	.	.	TGTGCCAGCTTAACCTCTGGAAACACCATATATTTT	CASLTSGNTIYF
18	TRBV3-1	TRBJ2-1	few	TRBD2	TGTGCCAGCAGCCAAACTACCAGAACTAGCGGGAGGGCGAATGAGCAGTTCTTC	CASSQTTRTSGRANEQFF
14	TRBV2	TRBJ1-2	few	.	TGTGCCAGCAGTGCGGCCCAGGGAACCTATGGCTACACCTTC	CASSAAQGTYGYTF